One and the same sample provided the 17 T cell receptor beta chains below, sequenced in a study of human T cells and chemical hapten exposure. Time point specified: patch test 1, 2 weeks after DPC sensitization. Treatment denoted: therapeutic diphenylcyclopropenone sensitization with weekly scalp DPC. MiXCR, applied by TCRdb to the RACE reads, yields one record per CDR3 protein. Counted here are approximately 340,000 distinct CDR3 sequences, around 7% occurring once; the ten biggest clones make up approximately 8%. The sample in question was whole blood, obtained in connection with sensitization to the hapten diphenylcyclopropenone (DPC). Source of these receptors: a woman younger than 35 with alopecia areata. Some clones in this sample may be carry-over from other donors' samples.

This clonotype was observed a few times. The chain carries TRBV10-3 and TRBJ2-2; D is perhaps TRBD1 or TRBD2 (6 bases each). The germline V and J ends were trimmed by 7 bases and 5 bases, with 14 bases remaining between them. This CDR3 region has 14 residues. Germline V gene lookup returns CDR1 ENHRY and CDR2 SYGVKD. CDR3 region: CAITPLGGTGELFF. The CDR3 bases are TGTGCCATCACCCCGTTAGGGGGGACCGGGGAGCTGTTTTTT.

This clonotype was seen many times. The chain carries TRBV28 and TRBJ2-3; 7 bases are shared with TRBD1. The junction had 8 bases not matched to a gene; V was cut back by 9 bases and J by 2 bases. The CDR3 loop spans 14 amino acids. Germline-derived CDR1 and CDR2 are MDHEN and SYDVKM. In nucleotides, the CDR3 is TGTGCCAGGGCGTTACAGGGGTACACAGATACGCAGTATTTT. This gives the protein CARALQGYTDTQYF.

The chain has TRBV5-4 and TRBJ2-3; D possibly uses TRBD1 or TRBD2 (7 bases each). Deletions cut 4 bases from V and 4 bases from J, with 16 bases between. From germline, CDR1 is SGHNT and CDR2 YYREEE (reference sequence). The CDR3 spans 15 residues. The CDR3 DNA reads as TGTGCCAGCAGCCGCGGGGAGGGGGCGGCAGATACGCAGTATTTT. Protein product: CASSRGEGAADTQYF.

The chain uses TRBV6-1 and TRBJ2-5, with a possible D match to TRBD2 (6 bases). This CDR3 spans 14 amino acids. Trimming cost V 7 bases and J 5 bases, with 17 bases left between them. Germline CDR1 is MNHNS and CDR2 is SASEGT. The CDR3 sequence is CASNPTSFVETQYF. CDR3 DNA: TGTGCCAGCAACCCGACTAGTTTCGTCGAGACCCAGTACTTC.

This chain links TRBV28 with TRBJ1-6; 7 bases agree with TRBD1. This CDR3 has 14 residues. V gave up 1 base and J gave up 15 bases; unmatched junction bases: 9. Germline values: CDR1 MDHEN, CDR2 SYDVKM. The CDR3 spells CASSLSESTGVLHF. For the CDR3, the DNA is TGTGCCAGCAGTTTATCCGAATCCACAGGGGTCCTCCACTTT.

This clonotype showed up many times. The V call is TRBV7-8, the J call TRBJ2-7, with 9 positions matching TRBD2. The CDR3 covers 14 residues. Per the germline V gene, CDR1 is SGHVS and CDR2 is FQNEAQ. J lost 7 bases, V lost 5 bases, and 9 bases had no gene match. The CDR3 DNA is TGTGCCAGCAGCCGTGGGACTAGCTACGGGGAGCAGTACTTC. Protein: CASSRGTSYGEQYF.

V is TRBV6-5 and J is TRBJ1-2, with a weak D call TRBD1 (6 bases). Germline CDR1 reads MNHEY; CDR2 reads SVGAGI. Trimming cost V 4 bases and J 4 bases, with 13 bases left between them. This CDR3 has 14 amino acids. The CDR3 sequence is CASSSRGGPYGYTF. CDR3 sequence (DNA): TGTGCCAGCAGTTCACGGGGGGGCCCCTATGGCTACACCTTC.

At least ten counts were recorded for this clonotype. This rearrangement joins TRBV6-5 to TRBJ2-7, with D unresolved. Trimming took off 0 bases at V and 2 bases at J, with 11 bases between the two ends. The CDR3 runs to 15 residues. Germline V gene sequence: CDR1 MNHEY, CDR2 SVGAGI. The CDR3 loop is CASSYSRMGTYEQYF. CDR3 nucleotides: TGTGCCAGCAGTTACTCCCGTATGGGGACCTACGAGCAGTACTTC.

Worth noting for this clonotype: A much bigger clone sits one base away, suggesting this may be a read error. The chain has TRBV4-2 and TRBJ2-7, with TRBD2 matching 16 bases. CDR1 is LGHNA, CDR2 YNFKEQ, per germline. The CDR3 runs to 20 residues. CDR3 in DNA: TGTGCCAGCAGCCAAGGTGAGGGACTAGCGGGGGGGAAGTCAACCTACGAGCAGAACTTC. It is translated as CASSQGEGLAGGKSTYEQNF.

This clonotype was counted many times. The V gene is TRBV6-5, the J gene TRBJ2-1; the match to TRBD1 covers 9 bases. V gave up 2 bases and J gave up 8 bases; unmatched junction bases: 7. This CDR3 has 15 residues. CDR1 is MNHEY, CDR2 SVGAGI, per germline. The CDR3 coding sequence is TGTGCCAGCAGTTACCCAGGACAGGGGACGGATGAGCAGTTCTTC. Translated, it gives CASSYPGQGTDEQFF.

This clonotype came up many times. The DNA for the CDR3 is TGTGCCAGCAGCCCCGACCTCCGCACTCGCACAGATACGCAGTATTTT. Translated: CASSPDLRTRTDTQYF. The rearrangement links TRBV5-4 to TRBJ2-3; D unresolved. Germline CDR1 SGHNT, CDR2 YYREEE (reference sequence). This CDR3 is built from 16 residues. The ends were cut back, 4 bases at V and 1 base at J, with 16 bases in the middle. Full variable domain (rest looked up from reference TRBV5-4 and TRBJ2-3): ETGVTQSPTHLIKTRGQQVTLRCSSQSGHNTVSWYQQALGQGPQFIFQYYREEENGRGNFPPRFSGLQFPNYSSELNVNALELDDSALYLCASSPDLRTRTDTQYFGPGTRLTVL.

This clonotype showed up just a few times. The chain has TRBV4-3 and TRBJ2-1; TRBD2 aligns across 11 bases. The V and J ends lost 4 bases and 6 bases, in that order; junction bases with no gene match: 11. Germline-derived CDR1 and CDR2 are LGHNA and YSLEER. The CDR3 spans 17 residues. The CDR3 bases are TGCGCCAGCAGCCGGATCTACCTACTAGCGGGGGTCAATGAGCAGTTCTTC. Its protein product is CASSRIYLLAGVNEQFF.

This clonotype occurred many times. J is TRBJ2-3 and V is TRBV7-2; TRBD2 aligns across 15 bases. Germline-derived CDR1 and CDR2 are SGHTA and FQGNSA. This CDR3 comprises 15 residues. V was pared by 5 bases and J by 7 bases, with 4 bases of the junction left unmatched. CDR3: CASSPGLAGGNTQYF. For the CDR3, the DNA is TGTGCCAGCAGCCCGGGACTAGCGGGGGGAAATACGCAGTATTTT.

This clonotype came up many times. This chain joins TRBV4-3 and TRBJ2-3; D remains unclear. The V and J ends lost 0 bases and 4 bases respectively, with 11 bases between them. Germline V gene data show CDR1 as LGHNA and CDR2 as YSLEER. This CDR3 is built from 15 residues. The CDR3 coding sequence is TGCGCCAGCAGCCAAGACGGAGAGTTCGCAGATACGCAGTATTTT. This translates into CASSQDGEFADTQYF.

This clonotype was seen repeatedly, ten times or more. The chain is built from TRBV5-6 and TRBJ1-2; D is uncertain. Looked up from germline, CDR1 is SGHDT and CDR2 is YYEEEE. This CDR3 is built from 13 residues. Trimming took 0 bases from V and 4 from J, leaving 7 bases between them. This CDR3 is CASSLEGLYGYTF. The CDR3 nucleotides are TGTGCCAGCAGCTTGGAGGGTCTCTATGGCTACACCTTC.

This clonotype was counted many times. The chain's CDR3 is CASSWGPVDEQFF. CDR3 nucleotide sequence: TGTGCCAGCAGTTGGGGTCCTGTAGATGAGCAGTTCTTC. The J gene is TRBJ2-1, the V gene TRBV12-3 or TRBV12-4; D unresolved. The V gene lost 4 bases and the J gene lost 8 bases, with 12 bases spanning the gap. The CDR3 loop spans 13 amino acids.

The J gene is TRBJ1-1, the V gene TRBV27, with 8 bases that match TRBD1. The CDR3 has 15 residues. V lost 3 bases and J lost 0; bases outside the gene matches: 3. Germline loops: CDR1 MNHEY, CDR2 SMNVEV (reference sequence). The CDR3 DNA follows: TGTGCCAGCAGTTTGTCAGGGGGCGTGAACACTGAAGCTTTCTTT. This codes for CASSLSGGVNTEAFF.